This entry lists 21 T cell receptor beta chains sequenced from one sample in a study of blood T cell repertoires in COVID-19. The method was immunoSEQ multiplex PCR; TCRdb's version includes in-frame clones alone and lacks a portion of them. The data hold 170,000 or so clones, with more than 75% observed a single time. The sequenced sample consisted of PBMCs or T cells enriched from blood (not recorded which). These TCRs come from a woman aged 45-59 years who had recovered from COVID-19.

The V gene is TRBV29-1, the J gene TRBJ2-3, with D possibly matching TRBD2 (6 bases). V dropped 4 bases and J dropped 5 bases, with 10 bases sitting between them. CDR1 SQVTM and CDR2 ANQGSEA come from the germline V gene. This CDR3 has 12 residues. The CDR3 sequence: CSVGGGGDTQYF. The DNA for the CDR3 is TGCAGCGTTGGGGGAGGAGGAGATACGCAGTATTTT.

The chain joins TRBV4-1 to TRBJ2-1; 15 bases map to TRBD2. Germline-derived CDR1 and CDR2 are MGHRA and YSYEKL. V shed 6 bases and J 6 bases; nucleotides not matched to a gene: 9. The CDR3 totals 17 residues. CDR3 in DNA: TGCGCCAGCAGTGGACTAGCGGGGGGGCGTAGGGGCAATGAGCAGTTCTTC. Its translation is CASSGLAGGRRGNEQFF.

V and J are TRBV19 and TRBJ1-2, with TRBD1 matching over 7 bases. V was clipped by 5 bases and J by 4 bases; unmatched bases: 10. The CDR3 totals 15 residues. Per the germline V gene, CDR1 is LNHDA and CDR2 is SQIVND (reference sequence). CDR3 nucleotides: TGTGCCAGTAGTCCACAGGGGACTGTTAGCTATGGCTACACCTTC. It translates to CASSPQGTVSYGYTF. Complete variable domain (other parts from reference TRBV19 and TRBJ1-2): DGGITQSPKYLFRKEGQNVTLSCEQNLNHDAMYWYRQDPGQGLRLIYYSQIVNDFQKGDIAEGYSVSREKKESFPLTVTSAQKNPTAFYLCASSPQGTVSYGYTFGSGTRLTVV.

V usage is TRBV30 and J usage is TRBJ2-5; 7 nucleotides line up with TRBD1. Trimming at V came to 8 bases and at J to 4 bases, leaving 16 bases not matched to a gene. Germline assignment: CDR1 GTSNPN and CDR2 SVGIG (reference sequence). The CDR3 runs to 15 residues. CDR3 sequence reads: CALTQGQPGRETQYF. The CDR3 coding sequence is TGTGCCCTCACTCAGGGACAGCCAGGGCGAGAGACCCAGTACTTC.

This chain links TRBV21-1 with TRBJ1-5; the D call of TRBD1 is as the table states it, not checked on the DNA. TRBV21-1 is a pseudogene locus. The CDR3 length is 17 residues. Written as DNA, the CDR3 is TGTGCCAGCAGCGCGGGACAGGGGTCCTTCGACAATCAGCCCCAGCATTTT. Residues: CASSAGQGSFDNQPQHF.

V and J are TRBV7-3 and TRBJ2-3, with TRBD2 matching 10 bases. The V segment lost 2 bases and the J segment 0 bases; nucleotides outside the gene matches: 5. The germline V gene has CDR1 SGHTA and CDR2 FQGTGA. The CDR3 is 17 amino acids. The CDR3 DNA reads TGTGCCAGCAGCTTAGAACAGCGGGGGGGAAGCACAGATACGCAGTATTTT. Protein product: CASSLEQRGGSTDTQYF.

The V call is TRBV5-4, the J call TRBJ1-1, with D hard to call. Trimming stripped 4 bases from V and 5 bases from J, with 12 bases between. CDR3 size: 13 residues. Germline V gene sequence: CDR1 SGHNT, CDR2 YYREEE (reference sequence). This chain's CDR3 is CASSLGGLTEAFF. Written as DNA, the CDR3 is TGTGCCAGCAGCCTCGGAGGGCTGACTGAAGCTTTCTTT.

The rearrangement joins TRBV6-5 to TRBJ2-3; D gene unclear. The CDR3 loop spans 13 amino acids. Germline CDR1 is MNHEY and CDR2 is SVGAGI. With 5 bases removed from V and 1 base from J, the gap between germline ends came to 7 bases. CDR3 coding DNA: TGTGCCAGCAGTATCGTCGGCACAGATACGCAGTATTTT. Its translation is CASSIVGTDTQYF.

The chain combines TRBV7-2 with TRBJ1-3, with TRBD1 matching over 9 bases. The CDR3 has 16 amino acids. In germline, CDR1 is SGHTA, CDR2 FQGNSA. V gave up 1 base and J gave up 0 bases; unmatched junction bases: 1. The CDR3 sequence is CASSLGGQGSGNTIYF. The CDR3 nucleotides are TGTGCCAGCAGCTTAGGGGGACAGGGCTCTGGAAACACCATATATTTT.

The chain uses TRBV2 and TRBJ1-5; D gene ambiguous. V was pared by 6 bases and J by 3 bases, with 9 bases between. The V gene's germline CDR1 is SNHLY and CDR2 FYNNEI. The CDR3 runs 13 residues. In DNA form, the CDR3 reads TGTGCCAGCAGGAGAAGCTACAATCAGCCCCAGCATTTT. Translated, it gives CASRRSYNQPQHF. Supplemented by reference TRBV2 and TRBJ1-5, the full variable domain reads EPEVTQTPSHQVTQMGQEVILRCVPISNHLYFYWYRQILGQKVEFLVSFYNNEISEKSEIFDDQFSVERPDGSNFTLKIRSTKLEDSAMYFCASRRSYNQPQHFGDGTRLSIL.

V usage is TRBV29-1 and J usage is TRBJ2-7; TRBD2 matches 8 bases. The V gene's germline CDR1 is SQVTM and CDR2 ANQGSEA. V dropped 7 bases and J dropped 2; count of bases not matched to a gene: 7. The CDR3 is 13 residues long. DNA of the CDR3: TGCAGCGCTGCCGGGGGGGAAACCTACGAGCAGTACTTC. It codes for CSAAGGETYEQYF.

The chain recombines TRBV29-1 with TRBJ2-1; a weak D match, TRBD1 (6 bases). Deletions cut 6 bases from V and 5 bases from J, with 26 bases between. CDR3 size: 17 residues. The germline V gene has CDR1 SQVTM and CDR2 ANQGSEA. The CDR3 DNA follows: TGCAGCGTCCCTGGGCCCTACAGGGTTGGAGCCAACAATGAGCAGTTCTTC. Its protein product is CSVPGPYRVGANNEQFF.

The DNA of the CDR3 is TGCGCCAGCAGCCAAGATAGGGGAGCGGGGAACACTGAAGCTTTCTTT. Its protein product is CASSQDRGAGNTEAFF. This chain joins TRBV4-1 and TRBJ1-1; a weak D match, TRBD1 (5 bases). The CDR3 has 16 residues. V lost 0 bases and J 1 base, leaving 12 bases between the germline ends. Germline CDR1 and CDR2: MGHRA and YSYEKL.

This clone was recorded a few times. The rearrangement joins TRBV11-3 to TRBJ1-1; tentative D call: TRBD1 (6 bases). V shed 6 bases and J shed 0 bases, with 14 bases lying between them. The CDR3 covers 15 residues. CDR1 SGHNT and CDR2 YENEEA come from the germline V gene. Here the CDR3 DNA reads TGTGCCAGCAGGCGGACAGCCTCTATGAACACTGAAGCTTTCTTT. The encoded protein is CASRRTASMNTEAFF.

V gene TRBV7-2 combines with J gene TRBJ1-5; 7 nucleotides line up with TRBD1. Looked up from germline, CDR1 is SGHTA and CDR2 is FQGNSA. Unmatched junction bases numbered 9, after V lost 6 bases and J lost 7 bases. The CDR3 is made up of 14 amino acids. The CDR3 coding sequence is TGTGCCAGCAGTTCAGGGACAGCGACGCAGCCCCAGCATTTT. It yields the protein CASSSGTATQPQHF.

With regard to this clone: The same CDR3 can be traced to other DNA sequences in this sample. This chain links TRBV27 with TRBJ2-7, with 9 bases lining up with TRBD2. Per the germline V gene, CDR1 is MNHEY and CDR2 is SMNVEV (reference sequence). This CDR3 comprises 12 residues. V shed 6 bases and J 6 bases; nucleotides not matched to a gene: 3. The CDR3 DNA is TGTGCCAGCAGCCTAGCGGGGCGCGAGCAGTACTTC. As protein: CASSLAGREQYF.

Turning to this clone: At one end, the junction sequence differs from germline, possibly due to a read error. The CDR3 reads CASSLEGLAGGQETQYF. Written as DNA, the CDR3 is TGTGCTAGCAGCTTAGAGGGACTAGCGGGGGGTCAAGAGACCCAGTACTTC. V usage is TRBV7-7 and J usage is TRBJ2-5, with 15 bases aligning to TRBD2. The germline gives CDR1 SSHAT, CDR2 FNYEAQ (reference sequence). The CDR3 is made up of 17 amino acids.

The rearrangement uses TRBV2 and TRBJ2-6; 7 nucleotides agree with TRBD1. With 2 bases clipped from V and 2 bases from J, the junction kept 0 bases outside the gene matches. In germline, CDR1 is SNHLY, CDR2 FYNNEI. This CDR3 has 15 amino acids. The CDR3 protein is CASSERGPGANVLTF. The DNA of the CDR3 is TGTGCCAGCAGTGAAAGGGGGCCTGGGGCCAACGTCCTGACTTTC.

CDR3 sequence: CASSWRDSTDTQYF. The CDR3 DNA follows: TGTGCCAGCAGCTGGCGGGACAGCACAGATACGCAGTATTTT. The V call is TRBV7-8, the J call TRBJ2-3; tentative D call: TRBD2 (6 bases). Germline V gives CDR1 SGHVS, CDR2 FQNEAQ. This CDR3 region has 14 residues. V was pared by 4 bases and J by 0 bases, with 8 bases between.

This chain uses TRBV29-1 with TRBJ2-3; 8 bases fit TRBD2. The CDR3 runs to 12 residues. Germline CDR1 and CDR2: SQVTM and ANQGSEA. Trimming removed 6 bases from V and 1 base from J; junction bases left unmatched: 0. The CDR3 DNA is TGCAGCGTGACTAGCGGCACAGATACGCAGTATTTT. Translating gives CSVTSGTDTQYF.

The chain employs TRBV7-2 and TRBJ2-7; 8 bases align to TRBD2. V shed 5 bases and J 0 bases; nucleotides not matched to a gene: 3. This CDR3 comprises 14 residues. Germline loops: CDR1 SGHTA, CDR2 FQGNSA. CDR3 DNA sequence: TGTGCCAGCAGCGGCGGGGGGATCTCCTACGAGCAGTACTTC. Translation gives CASSGGGISYEQYF.